This is a list of T cell receptor beta chains from one sample in a study of cytomegalovirus exposure and HLA in healthy donors. The assay was immunoSEQ multiplex PCR, and TCRdb's table has in-frame clones only and misses some. The table for this sample gives 100,000 to 150,000 clones. Sequenced sample: PBMCs. The source of these receptors is a man aged 25-45 years in good health and CMV-seronegative. The CDR3 runs from the conserved cysteine through the conserved F or W. D genes are given only for firm matches.

D | J | V | CDR3 | DNA
TRBD2 | TRBJ2-7 | TRBV7-2 | CASSEQSAGAIDEQYF | TGTGCCAGCAGCGAACAATCAGCGGGAGCGATCGACGAGCAGTACTTC
NA | TRBJ2-7 | TRBV6-5 | CASSYSLASEQYF | TGTGCCAGCAGTTACTCCTTAGCCAGCGAGCAGTACTTC
NA | TRBJ2-1 | TRBV19 | CASSIGFSAGVFYNEQFF | TGTGCCAGTAGTATAGGGTTCTCGGCAGGGGTTTTTTACAATGAGCAGTTCTTC
NA | TRBJ2-3 | TRBV27 | CASSLPTSTDTQYF | TGTGCCAGCAGTTTACCTACTAGCACAGATACGCAGTATTTT
TRBD2 | TRBJ2-5 | TRBV30 | CAWGFGGGETQYF | TGTGCCTGGGGGTTCGGGGGAGGGGAGACCCAGTACTTC
NA | TRBJ2-5 | TRBV15 | CATSSSRQNLETQYF | TGTGCCACCAGCTCGTCGAGACAGAATTTAGAGACCCAGTACTTC
NA | TRBJ2-6 | TRBV28 | CASSQLTSGANVLTF | TGTGCCAGCAGTCAACTTACCTCTGGGGCCAACGTCCTGACTTTC
NA | TRBJ1-1 | TRBV30 | CAWRSAGTGNTEAFF | TGTGCCTGGAGGTCCGCGGGGACTGGGAACACTGAAGCTTTCTTT
NA | TRBJ2-1 | TRBV30 | CAWSEEGEQFF | TGTGCCTGGAGTGAGGAGGGCGAGCAGTTCTTC
NA | TRBJ1-4 | TRBV5-1 | CASSSLDKAEKLFF | TGCGCCAGCAGCTCCCTGGACAAGGCTGAAAAACTGTTTTTT
TRBD1 | TRBJ1-4 | TRBV28 | CASSTGQGTAATNEKLFF | TGTGCCAGCAGCACAGGACAGGGTACAGCGGCAACTAATGAAAAACTGTTTTTT
TRBD1 | TRBJ1-5 | TRBV10-2 | CASSELVHPTGWAQPQHF | TGCGCCAGCAGTGAGTTAGTCCACCCGACAGGGTGGGCCCAGCCCCAGCATTTT
NA | TRBJ2-1 | TRBV10-2 | CASKLSGSYNEQFF | TGCGCCAGTAAGCTTAGTGGCTCCTACAATGAGCAGTTCTTC
NA | TRBJ1-5 | TRBV2 | CASSGGRGSNQPQHF | TGTGCCAGCAGTGGCGGAAGGGGGAGCAATCAGCCCCAGCATTTT
NA | TRBJ2-1 | TRBV10-3 | CAISDSNIYRYNEQFF | TGTGCCATCAGTGACTCCAATATCTACCGCTACAATGAGCAGTTCTTC
NA | TRBJ2-7 | TRBV30 | CAWSTSYEQYF | TGTGCCTGGAGTACCAGCTACGAGCAGTACTTC
NA | TRBJ1-2 | TRBV10-3 | CAIPSSLSVDGYTF | TGTGCCATCCCCTCCAGCCTCAGCGTGGATGGCTACACCTTC
TRBD1 | TRBJ2-4 | TRBV7-2 | CASSLQLQGTKNIQYF | TGTGCCAGCAGCTTACAATTACAGGGGACCAAAAACATTCAGTACTTC
NA | TRBJ2-7 | TRBV5-6 | CASSGDNSYEQYF | TGTGCCAGCAGCGGTGACAACTCCTACGAGCAGTACTTC
TRBD1 | TRBJ1-4 | TRBV2 | CASSRDRVEVEKLFF | TGTGCCAGCAGCCGGGACAGGGTGGAGGTGGAAAAACTGTTTTTT
NA | TRBJ1-5 | TRBV27 | CASRAGASNQPQHF | TGTGCCAGCAGGGCGGGGGCTAGCAATCAGCCCCAGCATTTT
TRBD2 | TRBJ2-7 | TRBV5-1 | CASSQGTSGIAYEQYF | TGCGCCAGCAGCCAGGGCACTAGCGGGATCGCATACGAGCAGTACTTC
TRBD1 | TRBJ1-4 | TRBV7-9 | CASSWGQGGEKLFF | TGTGCCAGCAGCTGGGGACAGGGCGGTGAAAAACTGTTTTTT
NA | TRBJ2-7 | TRBV7-8 | CASSPFGGAVSYEQYF | TGTGCCAGCAGCCCCTTCGGCGGGGCAGTCTCCTACGAGCAGTACTTC
TRBD2 | TRBJ2-3 | TRBV30 | CAWGMRESTDTQYF | TGTGCCTGGGGTATGCGGGAGAGCACAGATACGCAGTATTTT
TRBD2 | TRBJ2-2 | TRBV5-1 | CASSLARTSGDTGELFF | TGCGCCAGCAGCTTGGCCCGAACTAGCGGGGACACCGGGGAGCTGTTTTTT
NA | TRBJ2-3 | TRBV4-3 | CASSPHSTGTQGNTQYF | TGCGCCAGCAGCCCCCATTCCACCGGGACACAAGGCAATACGCAGTATTTT
NA | TRBJ2-1 | TRBV5-1 | CASSFGQSYNEQFF | TGCGCCAGCAGCTTCGGACAGTCCTACAATGAGCAGTTCTTC
TRBD1 | TRBJ2-7 | TRBV5-1 | CASSPGTGPYEQYF | TGCGCCAGCAGCCCCGGGACAGGGCCCTACGAGCAGTACTTC
NA | TRBJ2-1 | TRBV7-9 | CASSLGGPSEQFF | TGTGCCAGCAGCTTAGGGGGGCCCTCCGAGCAGTTCTTC
NA | TRBJ2-7 | TRBV28 | CASSLSDEQYF | TGTGCCAGCAGTTTATCTGACGAGCAGTACTTC
TRBD1 | TRBJ1-4 | TRBV11-2 | CASSPRDRVGEKLFF | TGTGCCAGCAGCCCGAGGGACAGGGTGGGTGAAAAACTGTTTTTT
NA | TRBJ2-1 | TRBV28 | CASSPAEDPYNEQFF | TGTGCCAGCAGCCCCGCGGAGGATCCCTACAATGAGCAGTTCTTC
TRBD1 | TRBJ2-5 | TRBV5-6 | CASSSLGQGKKETQYF | TGTGCCAGCAGCAGCCTGGGACAGGGAAAAAAAGAGACCCAGTACTTC
TRBD1 | TRBJ2-5 | TRBV9 | CASSVDRVSETQYF | TGTGCCAGCAGCGTTGACAGGGTATCAGAGACCCAGTACTTC
TRBD2 | TRBJ2-7 | TRBV7-2 | CASSLAGGLAGAYEQYF | TGTGCCAGCAGCTTAGCGGGGGGACTAGCGGGGGCCTACGAGCAGTACTTC
TRBD1 | TRBJ1-2 | TRBV30 | CAWSPDRVGGYTF | TGTGCCTGGAGTCCTGACAGGGTCGGCGGCTACACCTTC
NA | TRBJ2-1 | TRBV7-9 | CASSLVLPEQFF | TGTGCCAGCAGCTTAGTCCTCCCTGAGCAGTTCTTC
NA | TRBJ2-7 | TRBV7-2 | CASSLRAMIYEQYF | TGTGCCAGCAGCTTGCGGGCCATGATCTACGAGCAGTACTTC
TRBD1 | TRBJ2-7 | TRBV7-9 | CASRKTGESEQYF | TGTGCCAGCAGGAAGACAGGGGAGAGCGAGCAGTACTTC
NA | TRBJ2-7 | TRBV7-2 | CASSLGQGPSYEQYF | TGTGCCAGCAGCTTAGGGCAGGGGCCCTCCTACGAGCAGTACTTC
TRBD2 | TRBJ2-1 | TRBV5-1 | CASSTLLAGGPDEQFF | TGCGCCAGCAGCACCCTTCTAGCGGGAGGGCCTGATGAGCAGTTCTTC
TRBD2 | TRBJ2-3 | TRBV11-2 | CASSSRLAGVYTDTQYF | TGTGCCAGCAGCAGTCGTCTAGCGGGAGTATATACAGATACGCAGTATTTT